This T cell receptor (beta chain) came from a study of human T cells and chemical hapten exposure (dated by TCRdb to about 2021). A note on the overall study: For sensitization, 2% DPC in acetone was applied to a roughly 2 cm by roughly 2 cm area of upper inner arm skin. Throughout the roughly 24-week study period, patients were also given weekly therapeutic DPC doses on the scalp. Patch testing was done on the upper back using Finn chambers containing 0.01% DPC, and results were scored after 6 days according to International Contact Dermatitis Research Group standards. The patient cohort, mostly female, included alopecia areata with under or over 50% scalp involvement, alopecia totalis and alopecia universalis. The libraries were sequenced as a pool, and the TCR yield per sample differed mostly because of small variations in library volumes within the pool. The study tracked peripheral blood TCR repertoire changes in vivo during primary and secondary sensitization to the hapten diphenylcyclopropenone (DPC) in alopecia patients. Blood samples were taken from patients before sensitization (week 0) and at 2, 6 and about 24 weeks after DPC sensitization. For TCR sequencing, blood came from approximately 29 alopecia patients at anywhere from one to four time points (pre-sensitization, 2, 6 and 24 weeks).

As regards this clonotype: Its antigen remains unidentified. Base qualities are missing; no much larger clone stands one base away.

From a lookup of the germline V gene, CDR1 and CDR2 are LGHNA and YNFKEQ. From its cysteine to its phenylalanine, the CDR3 spans 12 amino acids. Of the read, only the CDR3 DNA is kept; its 36 bases are in frame from base 1. V lost 0 bases and J lost 6 bases; the stretch between them is 6 bases long. Paper-wide results and their limitations: After repeated subsampling, the strength of the expansion versus patch-test correlation and the threshold at which it became significant changed. The number of TCRs above 1 in 1000 frequency did not change with DPC sensitization; there was no evidence of global repertoire structure alterations. Compared with pre-sensitization or healthy control sets, expanded TCRs formed significantly more large CDR3 similarity clusters, which is consistent with antigen-driven responses. A positive correlation was found between the number of PT1 expanded TCRs and patch test score, with significance reached at thresholds 8, 16 and 32 but not 4. Because every patient had alopecia, a presumed autoimmune disease, the patients' immune response might differ from that of healthy individuals.

The time point label, read with the paper, signifies: patch test 1, 2 weeks after DPC sensitization. The meaning of the sample's treatment or condition label: therapeutic diphenylcyclopropenone sensitization with weekly scalp DPC. Blood at each patch-test visit was drawn before the patch test was applied. Patients were eligible if aged 18 to 70, diagnosed with alopecia and judged suitable for DPC therapy, and pregnant patients were excluded. Total RNA was isolated from unfractionated whole blood collected in Tempus Blood RNA tubes. Preparation of the library involved RACE. For sequencing, a NextSeq 500 was employed. During library preparation, unique molecular identifiers were attached to individual cDNA molecules so that TCRs could be counted quantitatively and reproducibly. Each blood RNA sample was used to sequence both TCR alpha and TCR beta chains. The authors processed their data as follows. The median number of TCRs per sample was over 95,000, ranging from roughly 23,224 to 690,600. V, J and CDR3 annotation of the TCR reads was carried out using the Decombinator software suite. Every sample was subsampled to the same number of TCRs (28,000) for the PS versus PT1 abundance plots. TCRs were defined as expanded if absent before sensitization and observed at least eight times at the 2-week time point. TCRdb ran its own pipeline on the public reads, namely fastp trimming at Q25 and MiXCR clone calling, and kept in-frame beta chains. Records with the same CDR3 protein are collapsed into one entry carrying the most frequent genes and DNA. These V and J calls originate from TCRdb's pipeline instead of the authors' own analysis. The sample table shows some 400,000 distinct CDR3 sequences, and 4% to 5.5% are seen once. The ten most abundant clones make up approximately 2.5% of the sample.

This receptor was identified in a woman between 50 and 59 years old with alopecia areata. Some clones in this sample may be carry-over from other donors' samples. The chain is encoded by TRBV4-2 joined to TRBJ2-7, with the identity of the D gene unclear. This sample comprised whole blood, obtained in connection with sensitization to the hapten diphenylcyclopropenone (DPC). The CDR3 corresponds to CASSQDRREQYF. The DNA is as follows: TGTGCCAGCAGCCAAGACCGCCGCGAGCAGTACTTC.